This is a list of T cell receptor beta chains from one sample in a study of blood T cell repertoires in COVID-19. This table comes from immunoSEQ multiplex PCR, and its TCRdb copy is limited to in-frame clones, with some not included. Of 240,000 or so clones listed, around 83% are singletons. The sequenced sample was peripheral blood. All receptors derive from a woman aged 80 or over with acute or convalescent COVID-19. The CDR3 runs from the conserved cysteine through the conserved F or W. Each record gives: V gene, clone size, CDR3 length, J gene, D gene, CDR3 DNA, CDR3 protein. D genes are given only for firm matches. Only some rows state a clone size, as once, few, many or a class for expanded clones.

v_gene: TRBV5-1
abundance: .
len: 15
j_gene: TRBJ1-5
d_gene: .
CDR3nt: TGCGCCAGCAGCTTGGGGGGCTATAGCAATCAGCCCCAGCATTTT
CDR3aa: CASSLGGYSNQPQHF

v_gene: TRBV28
abundance: once
len: 15
j_gene: TRBJ1-6
d_gene: .
CDR3nt: TGTGCCAGCAGTTCCGCAGGAGGCAGGGGCTCACCCCTCCACTTT
CDR3aa: CASSSAGGRGSPLHF

v_gene: TRBV7-8
abundance: .
len: 14
j_gene: TRBJ1-2
d_gene: .
CDR3nt: TGTGCCAGCAGCTTGGGAGGGGAAGGATATGGCTACACCTTC
CDR3aa: CASSLGGEGYGYTF

v_gene: TRBV5-6
abundance: .
len: 15
j_gene: TRBJ1-2
d_gene: .
CDR3nt: TGTGCCAGCAGCGGTTACAGGATAGCTAACTATGGCTACACCTTC
CDR3aa: CASSGYRIANYGYTF

v_gene: TRBV5-1
abundance: few
len: 18
j_gene: TRBJ1-3
d_gene: .
CDR3nt: TGCGCCAGCAGCTTGGGGAGGACAGACTCAGTCTCTGGAAACACCATATATTTT
CDR3aa: CASSLGRTDSVSGNTIYF

v_gene: TRBV19
abundance: .
len: 15
j_gene: TRBJ1-5
d_gene: .
CDR3nt: TGTGCCAGTACCGACAGGCGCTCTAGCAATCAGCCCCAGCATTTT
CDR3aa: CASTDRRSSNQPQHF

v_gene: TRBV28
abundance: .
len: 15
j_gene: TRBJ1-1
d_gene: TRBD1
CDR3nt: TGTGCCAGCGTAGGCAGGGGGTGGGGGAACACTGAAGCTTTCTTT
CDR3aa: CASVGRGWGNTEAFF

v_gene: TRBV7-9
abundance: .
len: 15
j_gene: TRBJ1-3
d_gene: .
CDR3nt: TGTGCCAGCAGCTTACCAAGAGAGTCTGGAAACACCATATATTTT
CDR3aa: CASSLPRESGNTIYF

v_gene: TRBV13
abundance: .
len: 16
j_gene: TRBJ2-3
d_gene: TRBD2
CDR3nt: TGTGCCAGCAGAAGAGGCCTAGCGGAGCGCACAGATACGCAGTATTTT
CDR3aa: CASRRGLAERTDTQYF

v_gene: TRBV29-1
abundance: .
len: 13
j_gene: TRBJ2-6
d_gene: .
CDR3nt: TGCAGCGTTGAAGGAGCTGGGGCCAACGTCCTGACTTTC
CDR3aa: CSVEGAGANVLTF

v_gene: TRBV25-1
abundance: .
len: 11
j_gene: TRBJ2-1
d_gene: .
CDR3nt: TGTGCCAGTAAACTTGGCAATGAGCAGTTCTTC
CDR3aa: CASKLGNEQFF

v_gene: TRBV28
abundance: .
len: 15
j_gene: TRBJ1-2
d_gene: .
CDR3nt: TGTGCCAGCAGTTTACCTCTGGGGACAACTTATGGCTACACCTTC
CDR3aa: CASSLPLGTTYGYTF

v_gene: TRBV5-1
abundance: .
len: 16
j_gene: TRBJ1-6
d_gene: .
CDR3nt: TGCGCCAGCAGCTTGTCGTCTGGGACAATGGGTTCACCCCTCCACTTT
CDR3aa: CASSLSSGTMGSPLHF

v_gene: TRBV6-5
abundance: .
len: 14
j_gene: TRBJ1-1
d_gene: TRBD1
CDR3nt: TGTGCCAGCAGTTACCAGGACAGGGACGCTGAAGCTTTCTTT
CDR3aa: CASSYQDRDAEAFF

v_gene: TRBV28
abundance: .
len: 12
j_gene: TRBJ2-7
d_gene: .
CDR3nt: TGTGCCAGCAGTAGAGGAGCCTACGAGCAGTACTTC
CDR3aa: CASSRGAYEQYF

v_gene: TRBV5-4
abundance: few
len: 14
j_gene: TRBJ1-2
d_gene: .
CDR3nt: TGTGCCAGCAGCTTGGACAGGTTTAACTATGGCTACACCTTC
CDR3aa: CASSLDRFNYGYTF

v_gene: TRBV28
abundance: .
len: 11
j_gene: TRBJ2-7
d_gene: .
CDR3nt: TGTGCCAGCAGTTACGAGGTGGAGCAGTACTTC
CDR3aa: CASSYEVEQYF

v_gene: TRBV11-1
abundance: .
len: 15
j_gene: TRBJ2-2
d_gene: TRBD2
CDR3nt: TGTGCCAGCACCCACGGCGGGGGTTACACCGGGGAGCTGTTTTTT
CDR3aa: CASTHGGGYTGELFF